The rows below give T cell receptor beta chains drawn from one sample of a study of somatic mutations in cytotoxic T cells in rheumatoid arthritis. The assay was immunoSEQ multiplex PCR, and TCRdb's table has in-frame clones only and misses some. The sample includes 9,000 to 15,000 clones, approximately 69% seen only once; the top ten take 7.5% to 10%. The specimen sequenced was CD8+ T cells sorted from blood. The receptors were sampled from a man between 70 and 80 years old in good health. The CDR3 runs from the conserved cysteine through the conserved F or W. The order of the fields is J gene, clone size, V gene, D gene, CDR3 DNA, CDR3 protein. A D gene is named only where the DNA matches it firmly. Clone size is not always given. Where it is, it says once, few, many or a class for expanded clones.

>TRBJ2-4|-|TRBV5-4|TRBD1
TGTGCCATCCGGACAGGGGAAAACATTCAGTACTTC
CAIRTGENIQYF
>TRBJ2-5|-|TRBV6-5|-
TGTGCAACGGAGAGGGGGGAGACCCAGTACTTC
CATERGETQYF
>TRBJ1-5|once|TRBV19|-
TGTGCCAGTACTCCTGGACAGAAAAATCAGCCCCAGCATTTT
CASTPGQKNQPQHF
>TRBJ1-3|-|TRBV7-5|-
TGTGTCAGAAGCTGCACCCACGGCTCTGGAAACACCATATATTTT
CVRSCTHGSGNTIYF
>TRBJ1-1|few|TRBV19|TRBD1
TGTGCCAGTCAGACAGGGGTAAGCGAAGCTTTCTTT
CASQTGVSEAFF
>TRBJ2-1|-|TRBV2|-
TGTGCCAGCAGTGATGATCACAGCTCAACGCGGAATGAGCAGTTCTTC
CASSDDHSSTRNEQFF
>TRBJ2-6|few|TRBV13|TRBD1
TGTGCCAGCAGGTGGCAGGGGGCGTTCACTGGGGCCAACGTCCTGACTTTC
CASRWQGAFTGANVLTF
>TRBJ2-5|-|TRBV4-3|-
TGCGCCAGCAGCCAAGAGAGGTACAGGGCCCACGAACAAGAGACCCAGTACTTC
CASSQERYRAHEQETQYF
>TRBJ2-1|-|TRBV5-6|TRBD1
TGTGCCAGCAGCTTGGCCTACCGGGACAGGGTACAGGATGAGCAGTTCTTC
CASSLAYRDRVQDEQFF
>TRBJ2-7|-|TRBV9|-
TGTGCCAGCAGCGTAGCTTACGGGTCCTACGAGCAGTACTTC
CASSVAYGSYEQYF
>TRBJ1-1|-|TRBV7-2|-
TGTGCCAGCAGCTTAGGGATGAACACTGAAGCTTTCTTT
CASSLGMNTEAFF
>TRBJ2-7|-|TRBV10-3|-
TGTGCCATCAGTGAGCCGAGCTCCTACGAGCAGTACTTC
CAISEPSSYEQYF
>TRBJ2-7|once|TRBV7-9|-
TGTGCCAGCAGCGCCGGACTAAGCTACGAGCAGTACTTC
CASSAGLSYEQYF
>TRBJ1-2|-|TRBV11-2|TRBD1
TGTGCCAGCAGCCCCTCCAGGGGGACCTATGGCTACACCTTC
CASSPSRGTYGYTF
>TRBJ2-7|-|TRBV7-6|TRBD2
TGTGCCAGCAGCCCTGGGACTAGCGGTGGGACATCCTACGAGCAGTACTTC
CASSPGTSGGTSYEQYF
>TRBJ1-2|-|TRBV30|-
TGTGCCTGGAGAACACCGACCGGTGGGGGTTATGGCTACACCTTC
CAWRTPTGGGYGYTF